This is a list of T cell receptor beta chains from one sample in a study of human T cells and chemical hapten exposure. MiXCR was run by TCRdb on the RACE reads, yielding one entry per CDR3 protein. This sample has roughly 70,000 distinct CDR3 sequences, with around 9.8% found just once. This material consisted of whole blood, taken in connection with sensitization to the hapten diphenylcyclopropenone (DPC). Source of these receptors: a woman in her thirties or forties with alopecia areata. Some clones in this sample may be carry-over from other donors' samples. CDR3s include the opening cysteine and the closing phenylalanine or tryptophan. The order of the fields is CDR3 protein, CDR3 DNA, D gene, J gene, clone size, V gene. The D gene is left open where the match is weak. Some rows mark clone size as missing; the rest say once, few, many or name a class of expanded clone.

CDR3: CASSQDLSAGGTDTQYF
DNA: TGTGCCAGCAGCCAAGATCTCTCGGCGGGGGGCACAGATACGCAGTATTTT
D: TRBD2
J: TRBJ2-3
size: few
V: TRBV14

CDR3: CASNRDRPKTGANVLTF
DNA: TGTGCCAGCAATCGGGACAGACCTAAAACTGGGGCCAACGTCCTGACTTTC
D: TRBD1
J: TRBJ2-6
size: .
V: TRBV6-6

CDR3: CASSYLGGSGANVLTF
DNA: TGTGCCAGCAGTTACCTGGGCGGCTCTGGGGCCAACGTCCTGACTTTC
D: .
J: TRBJ2-6
size: .
V: TRBV6-2/TRBV6-3

CDR3: CASSRTGGIEAFF
DNA: TGTGCCAGCAGCCGGACCGGCGGCATTGAAGCTTTCTTT
D: .
J: TRBJ1-1
size: few
V: TRBV2

CDR3: CASSPSRGMNTEAFF
DNA: TGTGCCAGCAGCCCCAGTCGGGGGATGAACACTGAAGCTTTCTTT
D: .
J: TRBJ1-1
size: few
V: TRBV7-9

CDR3: CASSFPSGGRNTQYF
DNA: TGTGCCAGCAGTTTTCCCAGCGGGGGAAGGAATACGCAGTATTTT
D: TRBD2
J: TRBJ2-3
size: .
V: TRBV28

CDR3: CASSPRTSGGYNEQFF
DNA: TGTGCCAGCAGCCCACGGACTAGCGGGGGCTACAATGAGCAGTTCTTC
D: TRBD2
J: TRBJ2-1
size: many
V: TRBV6-6

CDR3: CAWSVGVLNEKLFF
DNA: TGTGCCTGGAGTGTCGGGGTCCTGAATGAAAAACTGTTTTTT
D: .
J: TRBJ1-4
size: many
V: TRBV30

CDR3: CASSLVPGTGGGYGYTF
DNA: TGTGCCAGCAGCTTAGTTCCCGGGACAGGGGGCGGCTATGGCTACACCTTC
D: TRBD1
J: TRBJ1-2
size: many
V: TRBV7-8

CDR3: CASRPGTSGYEQYF
DNA: TGTGCCAGCAGACCCGGGACTAGCGGCTACGAGCAGTACTTC
D: TRBD2
J: TRBJ2-7
size: few
V: TRBV12-3/TRBV12-4

CDR3: CASSQSPGQGYYGYTF
DNA: TGTGCCAGCAGCCAGTCTCCGGGACAGGGATACTATGGCTACACCTTC
D: TRBD1
J: TRBJ1-2
size: many
V: TRBV14

CDR3: CASSFVSRQETQYF
DNA: TGTGCCAGCAGTTTCGTCTCCCGGCAGGAGACCCAGTACTTC
D: .
J: TRBJ2-5
size: .
V: TRBV6-2/TRBV6-3

CDR3: CASSYRGATEAFF
DNA: TGTGCCAGCAGTTATCGGGGGGCTACTGAAGCTTTCTTT
D: .
J: TRBJ1-1
size: few
V: TRBV6-5

CDR3: CASSYSAGTHTDTQYF
DNA: TGTGCCAGCAGTTACAGTGCAGGGACCCACACAGATACGCAGTATTTT
D: .
J: TRBJ2-3
size: .
V: TRBV6-2/TRBV6-3

CDR3: CASRTSGGNLNTQYF
DNA: TGTGCCAGCAGAACTAGCGGGGGCAATCTTAATACGCAGTATTTT
D: TRBD2
J: TRBJ2-3
size: .
V: TRBV6-5

CDR3: CASSLAVGQGEETQYF
DNA: TGTGCCAGCAGTTTAGCCGTGGGACAGGGGGAAGAGACCCAGTACTTC
D: TRBD1
J: TRBJ2-5
size: many
V: TRBV12-3/TRBV12-4

CDR3: CSAQWVGNTEAFF
DNA: TGCAGTGCCCAATGGGTGGGGAACACTGAAGCTTTCTTT
D: .
J: TRBJ1-1
size: many
V: TRBV20-1

CDR3: CASSLTSTSGTGLYF
DNA: TGTGCCAGCAGCTTAACGAGTACATCCGGGACAGGCTTGTACTTC
D: TRBD1
J: TRBJ2-5
size: few
V: TRBV7-2